These 32 T cell receptor beta chains came from one sample sequenced in a study of response to subunit inactivated influenza vaccine. TCRdb independently ran MiXCR on the RT-PCR reads; one entry per CDR3 protein. The table has about 520,000 distinct CDR3 sequences, approximately 7.7% seen once. The sample consisted of PBMCs from blood, taken around 2 years after vaccination. The receptors stem from a man aged 50 to 69 who received an inactivated influenza vaccine.

This clonotype was seen repeatedly, ten times or more. V is TRBV6-1 and J is TRBJ1-2; D remains ambiguous. CDR1 and CDR2 from the germline V gene are MNHNS and SASEGT. This CDR3 is 17 amino acids long. Trimming cost V 0 bases and J 0 bases, with 14 bases left between them. CDR3 coding DNA: TGTGCCAGCAGTGAAGCGGGGAGATACAAAGCTAACTATGGCTACACCTTC. Translation: CASSEAGRYKANYGYTF.

This chain connects TRBV18 to TRBJ2-2; 10 bases agree with TRBD1. Germline V gene lookup returns CDR1 KGHSH and CDR2 LQKENI. This CDR3 has 18 amino acids. J gave up 4 bases and V 3 bases, and 11 bases lay outside the gene matches. CDR3 region: CASSPQTGTGVLTGELFF. The CDR3 DNA reads TGTGCCAGCTCACCTCAGACCGGGACAGGGGTACTCACCGGGGAGCTGTTTTTT.

The chain employs TRBV20-1 and TRBJ2-1; 12 nucleotides match TRBD2. CDR1 and CDR2 (germline): DFQATT, SNEGSKA (reference sequence). This CDR3 has 12 residues. CDR3 DNA: TGCAGGCCGACTAGCGGGAGTCATGAGCAGTTCTTC. Encoded protein: CRPTSGSHEQFF.

At least ten counts were recorded for this clonotype. The chain carries TRBV6-1 and TRBJ2-7, with 9 bases aligning to TRBD2. Germline trimming cut 5 bases from V and 6 bases from J; bases unmatched to any gene: 5. The CDR3 sequence is 13 residues long. Germline CDR1 is MNHNS and CDR2 is SASEGT. This CDR3 reads CASSRGGAREQYF. CDR3 DNA: TGTGCCAGCAGTCGCGGGGGGGCACGCGAGCAGTACTTC.

J is TRBJ2-1 and V is TRBV9; 7 bases line up with TRBD2. Germline V gene data show CDR1 as SGDLS and CDR2 as YYNGEE. The length of the CDR3 is 18 residues. V dropped 0 bases and J dropped 5; count of bases not matched to a gene: 14. The CDR3 sequence is CASSVVDLTTAGDNEQFF. Here the CDR3 DNA reads TGTGCCAGCAGCGTAGTGGATCTGACTACCGCGGGAGACAATGAGCAGTTCTTC. Supplemented by reference TRBV9 and TRBJ2-1, the full variable domain reads DSGVTQTPKHLITATGQRVTLRCSPRSGDLSVYWYQQSLDQGLQFLIQYYNGEERAKGNILERFSAQQFPDLHSELNLSSLELGDSALYFCASSVVDLTTAGDNEQFFGPGTRLTVL.

The rearrangement joins TRBV5-6 to TRBJ2-1, with TRBD2 matching over 8 bases. The CDR3 totals 16 residues. Germline CDR1 reads SGHDT; CDR2 reads YYEEEE. Trimming at V came to 4 bases and at J to 9 bases, leaving 15 bases not matched to a gene. CDR3 DNA sequence: TGTGCCAGCAGCCCTACCACCTTGCGGGGGGCGCCTGAGCAGTTCTTC. Translated, it gives CASSPTTLRGAPEQFF.

In its sample, this clonotype was seen a few times. The chain carries TRBV29-1 and TRBJ1-2; D call uncertain. CDR3 size: 12 residues. Germline CDR1 is SQVTM and CDR2 is ANQGSEA. Trimming left V 5 bases short and J 2 bases short, with 9 bases between. CDR3 loop: CSVYGRNYGYTF. CDR3 bases: TGCAGCGTTTACGGAAGAAACTATGGCTACACCTTC.

This clonotype was seen at least ten times. The chain is built from TRBV25-1 and TRBJ2-4, with 11 bases identical to TRBD2. Per germline, CDR1 MGHDK and CDR2 SYGVNS. This CDR3 is built from 14 residues. The trim removed 6 bases at V and 8 bases at J, leaving 6 bases unmatched. CDR3: CASSVAGGVDIQYF. The CDR3 DNA follows: TGTGCCAGCAGCGTAGCGGGGGGGGTGGACATTCAGTACTTC. The variable domain in full, with the rest retrieved from reference TRBV25-1 and TRBJ2-4, is EADIYQTPRYLVIGTGKKITLECSQTMGHDKMYWYQQDPGMELHLIHYSYGVNSTEKGDLSSESTVSRIRTEHFPLTLESARPSHTSQYLCASSVAGGVDIQYFGAGTRLSVL.

The chain uses TRBV7-9 and TRBJ2-3; D is possibly TRBD2 (5 bases). V lost 0 bases and J lost 3, with 10 bases in between. Germline assignment: CDR1 SEHNR and CDR2 FQNEAQ (reference sequence). The CDR3 covers 15 residues. The CDR3 region has the DNA TGTGCCAGCAGCTTAGCGAACGGAGGTACAGATACGCAGTATTTT. It yields the protein CASSLANGGTDTQYF.

This chain links TRBV20-1 with TRBJ2-1; tentative D call: TRBD2 (5 bases). Germline values: CDR1 DFQATT, CDR2 SNEGSKA (reference sequence). V lost 5 bases and J 6 bases, leaving 17 bases between the germline ends. The CDR3 length is 14 residues. The CDR3 DNA follows: TGCAGTGCTCCCCTTAGCGAGGTCGGCAATGAGCAGTTCTTC. Translation gives CSAPLSEVGNEQFF.

This clonotype was seen many times. The rearrangement uses TRBV20-1 and TRBJ2-7; 9 positions agree with TRBD1. Germline V gene data show CDR1 as DFQATT and CDR2 as SNEGSKA (reference sequence). This CDR3 has 12 residues. The J segment lost 5 bases and the V segment lost 6 bases, leaving 5 bases of the junction unmatched. The CDR3 protein is CSATDRGDEQYF. The CDR3 DNA reads TGCAGTGCCACCGACAGGGGGGACGAGCAGTACTTC.

The V gene is TRBV9, the J gene TRBJ2-3; 13 bases are shared with TRBD2. Germline lookup yields CDR1 SGDLS and CDR2 YYNGEE. The CDR3 is made up of 14 amino acids. The junction had 6 bases not matched to a gene; V was cut back by 6 bases and J by 8 bases. The CDR3 nucleotides read TGTGCCAGCAAACTAGCGGGGGGGCCCGGTACGCAGTATTTT. Its protein is CASKLAGGPGTQYF.

J is TRBJ2-7 and V is TRBV29-1; 7 bases are a match to TRBD1. This CDR3 is built from 15 residues. Unmatched junction bases numbered 10, after V lost 3 bases and J lost 2 bases. Germline CDR1 and CDR2: SQVTM and ANQGSEA. Written as DNA, the CDR3 is TGCAGCGTTGAGCGACGGACAGGTGATACCTACGAGCAGTACTTC. Protein: CSVERRTGDTYEQYF.

This clonotype was seen many times. The chain recombines TRBV12-3 or TRBV12-4 with TRBJ1-5; no clear D gene. This CDR3 has 13 amino acids. Trimming took 3 bases from V and 2 from J, leaving 5 bases between them. Here the CDR3 DNA reads TGTGCCAGCAGTTTTGCCGGCAATCAGCCCCAGCATTTT. It yields the protein CASSFAGNQPQHF.

This clonotype was seen a few times. This sequence joins TRBV12-2 and TRBJ1-6; the D call in the table, TRBD1, was not verified against the DNA. TRBV12-2 is a documented pseudogene. This CDR3 region has 14 residues. This CDR3 is CASRFTGATSPLHF. CDR3 DNA: TGTGCAAGTCGCTTTACAGGGGCAACCTCACCCCTCCACTTT.

This chain joins TRBV12-3 or TRBV12-4 and TRBJ1-1; D perhaps matches TRBD1 (5 bases). Trimming removed 6 bases from V and 2 bases from J, with 16 bases in between. This CDR3 has 15 residues. In nucleotides, the CDR3 is TGTGCCAGCAGCCTCGACGGGACCGGTAACACTGAAGCTTTCTTT. This encodes CASSLDGTGNTEAFF.

This clonotype showed up just a few times. The V and J genes are TRBV7-2 and TRBJ2-5; 7 positions match TRBD1. V was clipped by 4 bases and J by 5 bases; unmatched bases: 10. Germline V lookup: CDR1 SGHTA, CDR2 FQGNSA. The CDR3 runs 15 residues. CDR3 residues: CASSSQGQPGETQYF. As DNA, the CDR3 is TGTGCCAGCAGCTCCCAGGGACAGCCCGGCGAGACCCAGTACTTC.

V gene TRBV6-5 combines with J gene TRBJ1-1; no clear D. The CDR3 consists of 14 residues. CDR1 is MNHEY and CDR2 is SVGAGI in the germline V gene. V was shortened by 0 bases and J by 1 base, with 6 bases between the two germline ends. CDR3 DNA: TGTGCCAGCAGTTACTCGAAGGGGAACACTGAAGCTTTCTTT. This codes for CASSYSKGNTEAFF.

This clonotype was seen a single time. The chain's CDR3 is CASSPDPSGANVLTF. CDR3 DNA: TGCGCCAGCAGCCCCGACCCCTCTGGGGCCAACGTCCTGACTTTC. The chain uses TRBV4-3 and TRBJ2-6; no clear D. CDR1 LGHNA and CDR2 YSLEER come from the germline V gene. The CDR3 is 15 amino acids. Trimming left V 4 bases short and J 0 bases short, with 7 bases between.

This clonotype was counted a few times. The chain links TRBV6-2 or TRBV6-3 to TRBJ2-2, with unresolved D. V gave up 5 bases and J gave up 4 bases, with 11 bases separating them. In germline, CDR1 is MNHEY, CDR2 SVGEGT. The CDR3 has 14 residues. CDR3 DNA: TGTGCCAGCAGTACCCCTCGGTCCACCGGGGAGCTGTTTTTT. Translated: CASSTPRSTGELFF.

V and J are TRBV20-1 and TRBJ2-1, with a weak D call TRBD2 (6 bases). CDR1 and CDR2 from the germline V gene are DFQATT and SNEGSKA (reference sequence). V lost 3 bases and J 3 bases, leaving 15 bases between the germline ends. The CDR3 sequence is 15 residues long. The DNA of the CDR3 is TGCAGTGCTAGTACTAGCATAGAGGTCTACAATGAGCAGTTCTTC. This encodes CSASTSIEVYNEQFF.

This clonotype was counted between two and nine times. V and J are TRBV28 and TRBJ1-2; D unclear. This CDR3 is built from 14 residues. Trimming shortened V by 6 bases and J by 5 bases, and 16 bases separated the two germline ends. Looked up from germline, CDR1 is MDHEN and CDR2 is SYDVKM. CDR3 loop: CASSLLYLTYGYTF. In DNA form, the CDR3 reads TGTGCCAGCAGCCTCCTGTATCTAACTTATGGCTACACCTTC.

Only a few counts were recorded for this clonotype. This chain links TRBV20-1 with TRBJ2-7, with a weak D call TRBD2 (6 bases). This CDR3 is 15 amino acids long. The germline V and J ends were trimmed by 0 bases and 4 bases, with 16 bases remaining between them. Germline CDR1 reads DFQATT; CDR2 reads SNEGSKA (reference sequence). The CDR3: CSARELADLIYEQYF. CDR3 DNA: TGCAGTGCTAGAGAATTAGCGGACCTGATTTACGAGCAGTACTTC.

V is TRBV4-1 and J is TRBJ2-7, with 7 bases matching TRBD2. This CDR3 spans 16 amino acids. V lost 3 bases to trimming and J lost 6 bases; unmatched junction nucleotides: 14. Germline CDR1 and CDR2: MGHRA and YSYEKL. In DNA, the CDR3 is TGCGCCAGCAGCCAGGAGGAAGCGGGGCCCCAGGGCGAGCAGTACTTC. Amino acid sequence: CASSQEEAGPQGEQYF.

This clonotype has just one count. The chain is built from TRBV11-2 and TRBJ2-7; 7 nucleotides line up with TRBD1. The CDR3 sequence is 14 residues long. With V trimmed by 6 bases and J by 4 bases, 9 bases remained unmatched. CDR1 is SGHAT and CDR2 is FQNNGV in the germline V gene. CDR3 nucleotides: TGTGCCAGCAGTTGGGACAGCCGATCTTACGAGCAGTACTTC. Amino acids: CASSWDSRSYEQYF.

The gene calls are TRBV9 and TRBJ2-2, with no clear D. Trimming shortened V by 2 bases and J by 7 bases, and 21 bases separated the two germline ends. Germline loops: CDR1 SGDLS, CDR2 YYNGEE. The CDR3 covers 17 residues. The DNA for the CDR3 is TGTGCCAGCAGCGTTTCGGGCCTAGTACCCGAACACGGGGAGCTGTTTTTT. It codes for CASSVSGLVPEHGELFF.

Many counts were recorded for this clonotype. The chain has TRBV12-3 or TRBV12-4 and TRBJ2-2; the D gene is possibly TRBD2 (6 bases). The CDR3 covers 14 residues. V lost 4 bases to trimming and J lost 8 bases, with 14 bases between them. CDR3 residues: CASSWDSSRGELFF. CDR3 bases: TGTGCCAGCAGTTGGGACTCGAGCAGGGGGGAGCTGTTTTTT.

There are a few counts of this clonotype. This rearrangement joins TRBV7-2 to TRBJ2-7, with no clear D. This CDR3 contains 12 residues. The germline V gene encodes CDR1 SGHTA and CDR2 FQGNSA. Trimming removed 6 bases from V and 6 bases from J, with 12 bases in between. The CDR3 sequence: CASSTGRREQYF. The CDR3 region has the DNA TGTGCCAGCAGTACCGGGCGACGCGAGCAGTACTTC. Using reference TRBV7-2 and TRBJ2-7 for the parts outside the CDR3, the full variable domain is GAGVSQSPSNKVTEKGKDVELRCDPISGHTALYWYRQSLGQGLEFLIYFQGNSAPDKSGLPSDRFSAERTGGSVSTLTIQRTQQEDSAVYLCASSTGRREQYFGPGTRLTVT.

In this sample, this clonotype turned up a few times. This CDR3 is CASSPDVVSPLHF. CDR3 nucleotide sequence: TGTGCCAGCAGTCCCGATGTCGTGTCACCCCTCCACTTT. V is TRBV12-3 or TRBV12-4 and J is TRBJ1-6; D is unclear. V dropped 5 bases and J dropped 10 bases, with 12 bases sitting between them. This CDR3 spans 13 amino acids.

V gene TRBV14 combines with J gene TRBJ2-4; 9 bases are a match to TRBD1. The CDR3 has 14 amino acids. The ends lost 5 bases at V and 4 bases at J; junction bases unmatched: 3. Germline assignment: CDR1 SGHDN and CDR2 FVKESK. CDR3 sequence reads: CASSEGQGKNIQYF. CDR3 coding DNA: TGTGCCAGCAGCGAGGGACAGGGTAAAAACATTCAGTACTTC.

This clonotype was observed a few times. The V gene is TRBV7-6, the J gene TRBJ1-5; 9 bases map to TRBD1. From germline, CDR1 is SGHVS and CDR2 FNYEAQ. This CDR3 is built from 17 residues. With 5 bases clipped from V and 1 base from J, the junction kept 9 bases outside the gene matches. CDR3 loop: CASSAGQGWASNQPQHF. CDR3 nucleotide sequence: TGTGCCAGCAGCGCAGGACAGGGGTGGGCAAGCAATCAGCCCCAGCATTTT.

V gene TRBV19 combines with J gene TRBJ2-3; 8 bases fit TRBD2. The CDR3 length is 19 residues. Germline CDR1 LNHDA, CDR2 SQIVND (reference sequence). With 10 bases clipped from V and 6 bases from J, the junction kept 27 bases outside the gene matches. The CDR3 protein is CATPSWRGVQVDCCDTQYF. The CDR3, as DNA: TGTGCCACCCCGAGCTGGCGGGGGGTTCAAGTGGATTGTTGCGATACGCAGTATTTT. Variable domain in full (rest from reference TRBV19 and TRBJ2-3): DGGITQSPKYLFRKEGQNVTLSCEQNLNHDAMYWYRQDPGQGLRLIYYSQIVNDFQKGDIAEGYSVSREKKESFPLTVTSAQKNPTAFYLCATPSWRGVQVDCCDTQYFGPGTRLTVL.